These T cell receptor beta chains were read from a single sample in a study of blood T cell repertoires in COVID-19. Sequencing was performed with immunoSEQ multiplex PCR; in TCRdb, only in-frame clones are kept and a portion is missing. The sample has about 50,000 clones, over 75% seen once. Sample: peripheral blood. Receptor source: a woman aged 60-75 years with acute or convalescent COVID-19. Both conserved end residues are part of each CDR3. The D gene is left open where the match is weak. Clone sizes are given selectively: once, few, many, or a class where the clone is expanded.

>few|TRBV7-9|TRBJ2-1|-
TGTGCCAGCAGCTTAGATCTAAATGAGCAGTTCTTC
CASSLDLNEQFF
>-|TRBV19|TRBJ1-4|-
TGTGCCAGTAGTATCGGGCAGGGGTCTAATGAAAAACTGTTTTTT
CASSIGQGSNEKLFF
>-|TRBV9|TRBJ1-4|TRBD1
TGTGCCAGCAGCGTAGCTGGGACAGGGAACGAAAAACTGTTTTTT
CASSVAGTGNEKLFF
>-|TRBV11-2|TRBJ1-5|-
TGTGCCAGCAGCTTAGACGGGTTAGGAAATCAGCCCCAGCATTTT
CASSLDGLGNQPQHF
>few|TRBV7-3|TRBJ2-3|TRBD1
TGTGCCAGCAGCTTGACAGGGGGTATGACAGATACGCAGTATTTT
CASSLTGGMTDTQYF
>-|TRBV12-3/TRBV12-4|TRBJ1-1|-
TGTGCCAGCAGCCTTCAGGGGTACACTGAAGCTTTCTTT
CASSLQGYTEAFF
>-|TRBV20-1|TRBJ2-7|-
TGCAGTGTTCCGTTCTCCTACGAGCAGTACTTC
CSVPFSYEQYF
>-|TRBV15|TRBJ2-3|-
TGTGCCACCAGCAGAGATTTTCCAGGTCCCCCAAGCACAGATACGCAGTATTTT
CATSRDFPGPPSTDTQYF
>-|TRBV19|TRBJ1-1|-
TGTGCCAGTAAGGTAAATTTGGCCACAGTGAACACTGAAGCTTTCTTT
CASKVNLATVNTEAFF
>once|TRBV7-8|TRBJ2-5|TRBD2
TGTGCCAGCAGCGTTACTAGCGGGAGGACCCAAGAGACCCAGTACTTC
CASSVTSGRTQETQYF
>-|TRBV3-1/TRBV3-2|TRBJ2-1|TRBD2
TGTGCCAGCACAAGCGGGAGGGCCCATGAGCAGTTCTTC
CASTSGRAHEQFF
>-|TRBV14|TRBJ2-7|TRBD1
TGTGCCAGCAGCGAGACAGGGGCCTACGAGCAGTACTTC
CASSETGAYEQYF
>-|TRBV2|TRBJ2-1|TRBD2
TGTGCCAGCAGTGCTCGAGTCGGGAGGAACAATGAGCAGTTCTTC
CASSARVGRNNEQFF
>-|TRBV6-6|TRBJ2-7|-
TGTGCCAGCAGAACAGGGGGGGGACGGGGCTACTACGAGCAGTACTTC
CASRTGGGRGYYEQYF
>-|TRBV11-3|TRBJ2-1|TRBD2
TGTGCCAGCAGCTTAGACCCCCTAGCGGGGGGGAGCTTCTATGGCAATGAGCAGTTCTTC
CASSLDPLAGGSFYGNEQFF
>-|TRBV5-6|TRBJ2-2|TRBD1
TGTGCCAGCAGCTTGGAGGGGGCGGGTGGGGAGCTGTTTTTT
CASSLEGAGGELFF
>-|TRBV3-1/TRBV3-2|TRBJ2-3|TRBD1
TGTGCCAGCAGCACCAGGGGGACGGTGGATACGCAGTATTTT
CASSTRGTVDTQYF
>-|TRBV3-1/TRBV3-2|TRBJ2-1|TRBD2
TGTGCCAGCAGCCAGGGCGGGACTAGTGGCGATGAGCAGTTCTTC
CASSQGGTSGDEQFF
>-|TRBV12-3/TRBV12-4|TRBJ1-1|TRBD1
TGTGCCAGCAGTGACAGGGGAGGCACTGAAGCTTTCTTT
CASSDRGGTEAFF
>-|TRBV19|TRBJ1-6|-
TGTGCCAGTAGTATTGGTCAGGGGCCTAATTCACCCCTCCACTTT
CASSIGQGPNSPLHF
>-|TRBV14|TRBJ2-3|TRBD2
TGTGCCAGCAGCCACCGACTAGCGGGAGGGCCAAGCGATACGCAGTATTTT
CASSHRLAGGPSDTQYF
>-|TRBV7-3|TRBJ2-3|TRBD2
TGTGCCAGCAGCCTCACGACTAGCGGGGGGGCCGATACGCAGTATTTT
CASSLTTSGGADTQYF
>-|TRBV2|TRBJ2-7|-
TGTGCCAGCCGGGACTACGAGCAGTACTTC
CASRDYEQYF
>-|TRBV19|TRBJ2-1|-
TGTGCCAGTAGTATAGCCCTTTCGTTCGGCAGGGGTGCTCCGAGAGGGGAGCAGTTCTTC
CASSIALSFGRGAPRGEQFF
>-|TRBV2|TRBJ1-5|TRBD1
TGTGCCAGCATGACAGGGGCCGACAATCAGCCCCAGCATTTT
CASMTGADNQPQHF
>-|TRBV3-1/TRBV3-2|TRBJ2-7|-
TGTGCCAGCAGCCACGAAGGGTGGGCGGGAAACGAGCAGTACTTC
CASSHEGWAGNEQYF
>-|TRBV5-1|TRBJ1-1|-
TGCGCCAGCAGCCCAGCGGGGGGAATTATCAGGGAAGCTTTCTTT
CASSPAGGIIREAFF
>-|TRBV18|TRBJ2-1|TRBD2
TGTGCCAGCTCACCACGTCCAGTAGCGGGGGACTGGGAGCAGTTCTTC
CASSPRPVAGDWEQFF
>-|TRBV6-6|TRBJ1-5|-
TGTGCCAGCAGTTTCGGACAGAACAATCAGCCCCAGCATTTT
CASSFGQNNQPQHF
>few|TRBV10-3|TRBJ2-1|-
TGTGCCATCAGTGACAGCTACAATGAGCAGTTCTTC
CAISDSYNEQFF
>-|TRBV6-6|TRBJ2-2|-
TGTGCCAGCAGTTACTCTGCAGGGGGGCACACCGGGGAGCTGTTTTTT
CASSYSAGGHTGELFF
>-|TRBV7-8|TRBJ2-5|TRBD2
TGTGCCAGCAGCCCAAGCGGGGGCAAGGGAGTGACCCAGTACTTC
CASSPSGGKGVTQYF
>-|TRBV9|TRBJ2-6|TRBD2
TGTGCCAGCAGCGTTCTAGCGGGCAGCTCTGGGGCCAACGTCCTGACTTTC
CASSVLAGSSGANVLTF
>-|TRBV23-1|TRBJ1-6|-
TGCGCCAGCAGTCAATCTCGGTCGGCCTATAATTCACCCCTCCACTTT
CASSQSRSAYNSPLHF
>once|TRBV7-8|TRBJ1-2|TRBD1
TGTGCCAGCAGCCCCTCGGGACAGTTACTTAACTATGGCTACACCTTC
CASSPSGQLLNYGYTF
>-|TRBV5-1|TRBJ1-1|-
TGCGCCAGCAGCTTAACCGGGGTGAACACTGAAGCTTTCTTT
CASSLTGVNTEAFF
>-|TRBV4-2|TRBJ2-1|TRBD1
TGTGCCAGCAGCCAAGACCCCTCCAAGGGGGCGCGGGCCAATGAGCAGTTCTTC
CASSQDPSKGARANEQFF
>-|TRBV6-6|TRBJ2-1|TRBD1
TGTGCCAGCAGTTTCGGGACAGGGAACAATGAGCAGTTCTTC
CASSFGTGNNEQFF
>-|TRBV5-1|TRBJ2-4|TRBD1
TGCGCCAGCAGCTGGACAGGGGGCAGGGACATTCAGTACTTC
CASSWTGGRDIQYF
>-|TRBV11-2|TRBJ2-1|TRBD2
TGTGCCAGCAGCTTAGCTTCTCTAGCGGGAGGCTACGACTTCTTC
CASSLASLAGGYDFF
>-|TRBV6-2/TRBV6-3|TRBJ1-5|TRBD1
TGTGCCAGCAGTCTAACGCCCGGGACAGGGGTATTAGCAGGGAATCAGCCCCAGCATTTT
CASSLTPGTGVLAGNQPQHF
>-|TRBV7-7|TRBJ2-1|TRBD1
TGTGCTAGCAGCTTAGTAGGGGGACCGGGACAGGGGTCGATCAATGAGCAGTTCTTC
CASSLVGGPGQGSINEQFF